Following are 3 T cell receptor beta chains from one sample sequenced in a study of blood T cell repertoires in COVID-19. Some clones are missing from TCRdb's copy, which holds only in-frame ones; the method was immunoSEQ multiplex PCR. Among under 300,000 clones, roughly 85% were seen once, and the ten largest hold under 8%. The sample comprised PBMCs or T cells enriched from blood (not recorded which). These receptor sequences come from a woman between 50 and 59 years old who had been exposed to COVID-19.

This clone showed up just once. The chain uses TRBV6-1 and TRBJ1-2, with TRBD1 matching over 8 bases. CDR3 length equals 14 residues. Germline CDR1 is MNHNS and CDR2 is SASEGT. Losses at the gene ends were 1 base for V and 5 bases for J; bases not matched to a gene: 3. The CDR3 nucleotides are TGTGCCAGCAGTGAAGGAGACAGGGGATATGGCTACACCTTC. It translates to CASSEGDRGYGYTF.

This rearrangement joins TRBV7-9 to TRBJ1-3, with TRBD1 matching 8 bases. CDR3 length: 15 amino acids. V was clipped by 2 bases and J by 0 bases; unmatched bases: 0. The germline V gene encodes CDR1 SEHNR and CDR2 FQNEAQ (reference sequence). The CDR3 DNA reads TGTGCCAGCAGCTTACAGGGGGCCTCTGGAAACACCATATATTTT. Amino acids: CASSLQGASGNTIYF.

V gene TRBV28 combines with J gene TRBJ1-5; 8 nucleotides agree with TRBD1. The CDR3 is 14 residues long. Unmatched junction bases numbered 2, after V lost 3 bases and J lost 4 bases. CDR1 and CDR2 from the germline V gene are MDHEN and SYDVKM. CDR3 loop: CASSFQGANQPQHF. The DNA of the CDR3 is TGTGCCAGCAGTTTCCAGGGGGCGAATCAGCCCCAGCATTTT.